Given below is one TCR beta chain in context. Antigen: not known. This entry is derived from a study of vaccination and CD4 T cells after COVID-19. About the research overall: Nasal swab PCR identified SARS-CoV-2 in the convalescent patients, of whom roughly 9 were mild and one severe.

This sample's treatment: approximately 9-day PBMC culture with coronavirus spike peptide pools or control peptides (ViraFEST assay). Fresh medium (containing IL-2) replaced half the medium on days 3 and 7. CD4+ T cells were isolated by negative selection after roughly 9 days of culture. The CDR3 extends over 14 amino acids. Germline loops: CDR1 MNHEY, CDR2 SVGEGT. Trimming stripped 6 bases from V and 3 bases from J, with 15 bases between. Sequencing of DNA taken from cultured CD4+ T cells relied on the Oncomine TCR Beta short-read assay. MiXCR, run by TCRdb on the PCR reads, gives a single entry per CDR3 protein. The table shows roughly 14,000 distinct CDR3 sequences, with under 55% occurring only once.

The TCR comes from a human donor who had recovered from COVID-19. The rearrangement uses TRBV6-2 or TRBV6-3 and TRBJ2-7, with TRBD2 as a possible D gene (6 bases). Source: CD4+ T cells from blood, cultured in vitro, taken before SARS-CoV-2 vaccination. The CDR3 is CASRAPGAYYEQYF. As DNA, the CDR3 is TGTGCCAGCAGAGCCCCGGGAGCATACTACGAGCAGTACTTC.